The 9 T cell receptor beta chains presented below share a single source sample, sequenced in a study of patients and donors after allogeneic stem cell transplantation. TCRdb recomputed calls from the RT-PCR reads with MiXCR, one row per CDR3 protein. The sample includes 920,000 or so distinct CDR3 sequences, more than 15% of them seen just once. Sequences were obtained from blood, either unsorted or a sorted T cell fraction (not recorded which). The source is a human donor who was either an allogeneic HSCT recipient or a stem cell or donor lymphocyte infusion donor (not recorded which). It is not recorded whose cells these are; they may come from a transplant donor.

The genes are TRBV6-5 and TRBJ1-2, with D uncertain. CDR3 size: 14 residues. The V and J ends lost 4 bases and 8 bases respectively, with 17 bases between them. The V gene's germline CDR1 is MNHEY and CDR2 SVGAGI. The CDR3 DNA reads TGTGCCAGCAGTTCAACGGAAGGGTATATGGGCTACACCTTC. Translating it yields CASSSTEGYMGYTF.

This clonotype was found a few times. V usage is TRBV24-1 and J usage is TRBJ1-5; 9 bases agree with TRBD1. Trimming cost V 3 bases and J 0 bases; bases outside gene matches: 5. Germline V gene lookup returns CDR1 KGHDR and CDR2 SFDVKD. The CDR3 length is 17 residues. CDR3 coding DNA: TGTGCCACCAGTGATCAACAGGGGGCCGATAGCAATCAGCCCCAGCATTTT. Amino acids: CATSDQQGADSNQPQHF.

This clonotype has only a few counts. J is TRBJ1-2 and V is TRBV25-1, with D unclear. The CDR3 consists of 15 residues. Germline CDR1 is MGHDK and CDR2 is SYGVNS. Trimming took 3 bases from V and 3 from J, leaving 14 bases between them. In DNA, the CDR3 is TGTGCCAGCAGTGAGGGTTTTCGGGCTCACTATGGCTACACCTTC. This gives the protein CASSEGFRAHYGYTF.

The chain is built from TRBV7-9 and TRBJ1-2, with D uncertain. Trimming took off 6 bases at V and 10 bases at J, with 12 bases between the two ends. CDR3 length: 11 residues. Per the germline V gene, CDR1 is SEHNR and CDR2 is FQNEAQ (reference sequence). This CDR3 reads CASRVDPFYTF. The CDR3 nucleotides are TGTGCCAGCAGAGTAGACCCGTTCTACACCTTC. Complete variable domain (other parts from reference TRBV7-9 and TRBJ1-2): DTGVSQNPRHKITKRGQNVTFRCDPISEHNRLYWYRQTLGQGPEFLTYFQNEAQLEKSRLLSDRFSAERPKGSFSTLEIQRTEQGDSAMYLCASRVDPFYTFGSGTRLTVV.

J is TRBJ2-7 and V is TRBV11-3, with D tentatively TRBD1 (5 bases). Germline V gene lookup returns CDR1 SGHNT and CDR2 YENEEA. V lost 0 bases to trimming and J lost 3 bases, with 12 bases between them. The CDR3 covers 15 residues. Written as DNA, the CDR3 is TGTGCCAGCAGCTTAGATCGGTCCAGGGTCTACGAGCAGTACTTC. Amino acid sequence: CASSLDRSRVYEQYF.

The chain uses TRBV5-4 and TRBJ1-1, with D possibly being TRBD1 (5 bases). Germline CDR1 and CDR2: SGHNT and YYREEE (reference sequence). V lost 2 bases and J lost 10, with 21 bases in between. This CDR3 has 15 residues. The CDR3 spells CASSFYDPQGFRAFF. CDR3 sequence (DNA): TGTGCCAGCAGCTTCTACGACCCTCAGGGTTTTAGAGCTTTCTTT.

The rearrangement links TRBV24-1 to TRBJ2-5; 10 bases fit TRBD1. Germline CDR1 KGHDR, CDR2 SFDVKD. The J segment lost 5 bases and the V segment lost 3 bases, leaving 5 bases of the junction unmatched. The CDR3 spans 15 residues. CDR3 sequence (DNA): TGTGCCACCAGTGATGTGACAGGGGGCTTGGAGACCCAGTACTTC. Amino acids: CATSDVTGGLETQYF.

This clonotype appeared a few times. The chain uses TRBV3-1 and TRBJ2-3; a weak D match, TRBD1 (5 bases). The length of the CDR3 is 17 residues. Trimming removed 0 bases at V and 4 bases at J, with 17 bases between. Per germline, CDR1 LGHDT and CDR2 YNNKEL (reference sequence). The DNA of the CDR3 is TGTGCCAGCAGCCAAGAAGGGGCAGGTCCCCCCCCAGATACGCAGTATTTT. Translation gives CASSQEGAGPPPDTQYF.

The CDR3 DNA reads TGTGCCAGCAGCTGGGGACAGTCCCAAAATTCACCCCTCCACTTT. Protein sequence: CASSWGQSQNSPLHF. V and J are TRBV7-2 and TRBJ1-6; 7 bases line up with TRBD1. Unmatched junction bases numbered 7, after V lost 4 bases and J lost 7 bases. From germline, CDR1 is SGHTA and CDR2 FQGNSA. The CDR3 is 15 residues long.